This T cell receptor beta chain was sequenced for a study of cytomegalovirus exposure and HLA in healthy donors. Whole-study context: Out of 150 million to 200 million T cells, an earlier analysis found over 100 million unique TCR beta sequences in total.

PCR employed 60 Vbeta and 13 Jbeta primers. Only in-frame clones appear in the TCRdb table, and some are missing; sequencing was by immunoSEQ multiplex PCR. Here the sample spans about 96,000 clones, roughly 74% being singletons. Turning to this clone: The antigen remains undetermined.

Study outcomes and limitations: Using a false discovery rate of 0.05, a later analysis showed that fewer than 20,000 TCR beta sequences were associated with HLA alleles. In a later analysis, a genetic analysis reported fewer productive-TCR N-insertions in an Asian-associated ancestry cluster than the cohort average.

This TCR derives from a female donor in good health and CMV-seropositive. The material sequenced was PBMCs.

Here the CDR3 DNA reads TGTGCCAGTAGTATCGGTCAGGGAGGAAACACCATATATTTT. Its translation: CASSIGQGGNTIYF. V is TRBV19 and J is TRBJ1-3; D might be TRBD1 (5 bases). The CDR3 sequence is 14 residues long. V lost 3 bases, J lost 4 bases, and 10 bases lay in between. Germline V gene data show CDR1 as LNHDA and CDR2 as SQIVND (reference sequence).